The clone carrying this TCR beta chain was counted a single time. The data derive from a study of blood T cell repertoires in COVID-19. Study at large: From the United States, Italy and Spain came samples of acute and convalescent COVID-19. In each case, the material was cDNA or gDNA derived from T cells, B-cell-depleted T cells, or PBMCs.

Germline assignment: CDR1 SNHLY and CDR2 FYNNEI. Unmatched junction bases numbered 4, after V lost 9 bases and J lost 7 bases. The CDR3 sequence is 13 residues long. Original data processing: Scientists estimated how many nucleated cells there were by amplifying reference gene primers. The protocol was immunoSEQ multiplex PCR, while the TCRdb copy is restricted to in-frame clones and leaves out a portion. Clonal size and the V and J genes are those of that table, whereas D and trimming came from the DNA. This table holds tens of thousands of clones, roughly 84% found once. The sequence was obtained from a human donor with active COVID-19. The donor label of this sample is uncertain. The rearrangement joins TRBV2 to TRBJ1-5; the match to TRBD1 covers 12 bases. Specimen: peripheral blood. Here the CDR3 DNA reads TGTGCCAGTTCCGGGACAGGGGGCCAGCCCCAGCATTTT. Translation: CASSGTGGQPQHF.